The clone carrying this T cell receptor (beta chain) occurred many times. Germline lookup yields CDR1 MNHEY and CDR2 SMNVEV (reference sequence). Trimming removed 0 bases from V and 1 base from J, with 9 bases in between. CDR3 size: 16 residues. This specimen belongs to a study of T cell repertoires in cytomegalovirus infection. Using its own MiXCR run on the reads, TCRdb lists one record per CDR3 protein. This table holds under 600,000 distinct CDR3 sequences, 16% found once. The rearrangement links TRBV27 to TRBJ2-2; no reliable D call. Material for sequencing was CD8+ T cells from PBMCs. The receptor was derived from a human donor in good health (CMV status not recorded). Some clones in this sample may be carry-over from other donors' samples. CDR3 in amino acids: CASSLSWAENTGELFF. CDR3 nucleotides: TGTGCCAGCAGTTTATCTTGGGCAGAGAACACCGGGGAGCTGTTTTTT.